Listed below are T cell receptor beta chains from one sample, sequenced in a study of human T cells and chemical hapten exposure. TCRdb re-derived calls from the RACE reads in MiXCR, one entry per CDR3 protein. The sample holds 130,000 or so distinct CDR3 sequences, 10% to 12% seen once. This sample comprised whole blood, obtained in connection with sensitization to the hapten diphenylcyclopropenone (DPC). Receptors were obtained from a woman aged 45-60 years with alopecia areata. Some clones in this sample may be carry-over from other donors' samples. Both conserved end residues are part of each CDR3.

V gene: TRBV6-5
J gene: TRBJ2-2
CDR3 protein: CAINSGAGELFF

V gene: TRBV29-1
J gene: TRBJ1-5
CDR3 protein: CSVVETGVNQPQHF

V gene: TRBV6-6
J gene: TRBJ1-5
CDR3 protein: CASSYERNQPQHF

V gene: TRBV7-9
J gene: TRBJ2-3
CDR3 protein: CASSPGSTDTQYF

V gene: TRBV9
J gene: TRBJ2-1
CDR3 protein: CASSPPRYNEQFF

V gene: TRBV7-2
J gene: TRBJ2-7
CDR3 protein: CASSLPRDRVNEQYF

V gene: TRBV28
J gene: TRBJ2-7
CDR3 protein: CASRKPLGGSDEQYF

V gene: TRBV7-9
J gene: TRBJ2-1
CDR3 protein: CASSLETGGAGEQFF

V gene: TRBV7-2
J gene: TRBJ1-2
CDR3 protein: CASSFQGANGYTF

V gene: TRBV5-1
J gene: TRBJ2-5
CDR3 protein: CASSLDPGGGIETQYF

V gene: TRBV7-9
J gene: TRBJ2-1
CDR3 protein: CASSSPPPYSYNEQFF

V gene: TRBV5-4
J gene: TRBJ2-7
CDR3 protein: CASSLATSGPSSYEQYF

V gene: TRBV20-1
J gene: TRBJ2-7
CDR3 protein: CSAFRLADRNEQYF

V gene: TRBV28
J gene: TRBJ2-3
CDR3 protein: CASSLPASGRGGDTQYF

V gene: TRBV29-1
J gene: TRBJ2-7
CDR3 protein: CSVDFPGLAGGGEQYF

V gene: TRBV5-1
J gene: TRBJ2-3
CDR3 protein: CASSLGTSGRGDTQYF

V gene: TRBV29-1
J gene: TRBJ1-1
CDR3 protein: CSVVSGERAEAFF

V gene: TRBV5-1
J gene: TRBJ1-5
CDR3 protein: CASSLPQRGPRRSNQPQHF

V gene: TRBV27
J gene: TRBJ1-6
CDR3 protein: CASSLLRPQNSPLHF

V gene: TRBV5-1
J gene: TRBJ2-7
CDR3 protein: CASSLSLFYEQYF

V gene: TRBV7-2
J gene: TRBJ2-7
CDR3 protein: CASSLIGDYEQYF

V gene: TRBV12-3/TRBV12-4
J gene: TRBJ2-1
CDR3 protein: CASSLISGGANEQFF

V gene: TRBV7-2
J gene: TRBJ2-3
CDR3 protein: CASSLEGSGVTDTQYF

V gene: TRBV5-6
J gene: TRBJ1-5
CDR3 protein: CASSLRGSEPQHF

V gene: TRBV29-1
J gene: TRBJ2-5
CDR3 protein: CSVEQDTKTQYF

V gene: TRBV9
J gene: TRBJ2-7
CDR3 protein: CASSVDPALMYEQYF

V gene: TRBV6-2/TRBV6-3
J gene: TRBJ1-5
CDR3 protein: CASSYSGQVGNQPQHF

V gene: TRBV4-1
J gene: TRBJ2-5
CDR3 protein: CASSQDGSGRQETQYF

V gene: TRBV12-3/TRBV12-4
J gene: TRBJ2-2
CDR3 protein: CASSLEVGGTGELFF

V gene: TRBV6-1
J gene: TRBJ2-5
CDR3 protein: CASSARLAGGQETQYF

V gene: TRBV27
J gene: TRBJ1-5
CDR3 protein: CASSLAAVSGNQPQHF

V gene: TRBV29-1
J gene: TRBJ1-3
CDR3 protein: CSVTDPSGNTIYF

V gene: TRBV20-1
J gene: TRBJ2-1
CDR3 protein: CSARDITGLAGEGEQFF

V gene: TRBV29-1
J gene: TRBJ1-4
CDR3 protein: CSVEGTGDVKLFF

V gene: TRBV7-2
J gene: TRBJ2-3
CDR3 protein: CASRPQTSGAPDTQYF

V gene: TRBV28
J gene: TRBJ2-7
CDR3 protein: CASSGDRGHDEQYF

V gene: TRBV11-2
J gene: TRBJ1-5
CDR3 protein: CASSLAIQEPQHF

V gene: TRBV4-2
J gene: TRBJ2-7
CDR3 protein: CASSPGAEAYEQYF